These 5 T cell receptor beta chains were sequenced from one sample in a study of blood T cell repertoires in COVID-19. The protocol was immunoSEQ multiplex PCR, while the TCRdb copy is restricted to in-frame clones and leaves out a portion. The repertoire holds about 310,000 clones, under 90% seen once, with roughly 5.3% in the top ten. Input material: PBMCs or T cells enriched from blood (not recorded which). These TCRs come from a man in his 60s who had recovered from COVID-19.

The CDR3 nucleotides are TGTGCCAGCAGCTTAAGGGGGCAAGAGACCCAGTACTTC. Translation gives CASSLRGQETQYF. The V call is TRBV7-2, the J call TRBJ2-5, with a weak D call TRBD1 (6 bases). Trimming cost V 2 bases and J 2 bases, with 6 bases left between them. Looked up from germline, CDR1 is SGHTA and CDR2 is FQGNSA. The CDR3 has 13 amino acids.

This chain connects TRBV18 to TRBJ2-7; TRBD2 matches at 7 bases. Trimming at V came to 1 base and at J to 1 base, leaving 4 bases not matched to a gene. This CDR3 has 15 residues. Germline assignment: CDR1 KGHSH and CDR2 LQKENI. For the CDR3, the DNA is TGTGCCAGCTCACCACTTCTAGCGGATTCCTACGAGCAGTACTTC. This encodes CASSPLLADSYEQYF.

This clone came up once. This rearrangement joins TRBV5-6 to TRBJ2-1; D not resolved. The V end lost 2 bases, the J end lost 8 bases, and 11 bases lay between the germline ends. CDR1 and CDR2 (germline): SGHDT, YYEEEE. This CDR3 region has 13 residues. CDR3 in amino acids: CASSFKVSYEQFF. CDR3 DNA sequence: TGTGCCAGCAGCTTCAAAGTTAGCTATGAGCAGTTCTTC.

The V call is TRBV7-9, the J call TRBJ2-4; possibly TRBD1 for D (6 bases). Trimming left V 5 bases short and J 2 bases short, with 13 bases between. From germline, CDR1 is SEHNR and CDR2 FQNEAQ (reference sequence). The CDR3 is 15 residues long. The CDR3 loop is CASSGEGGTKNIQYF. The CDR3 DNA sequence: TGTGCCAGCAGCGGGGAAGGGGGAACCAAAAACATTCAGTACTTC.

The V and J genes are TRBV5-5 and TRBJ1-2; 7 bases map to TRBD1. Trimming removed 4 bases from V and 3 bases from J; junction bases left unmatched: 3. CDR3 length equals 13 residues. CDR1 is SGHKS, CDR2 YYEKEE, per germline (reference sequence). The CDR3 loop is CASSATGDYGYTF. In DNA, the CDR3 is TGTGCCAGCAGCGCCACAGGGGACTATGGCTACACCTTC.